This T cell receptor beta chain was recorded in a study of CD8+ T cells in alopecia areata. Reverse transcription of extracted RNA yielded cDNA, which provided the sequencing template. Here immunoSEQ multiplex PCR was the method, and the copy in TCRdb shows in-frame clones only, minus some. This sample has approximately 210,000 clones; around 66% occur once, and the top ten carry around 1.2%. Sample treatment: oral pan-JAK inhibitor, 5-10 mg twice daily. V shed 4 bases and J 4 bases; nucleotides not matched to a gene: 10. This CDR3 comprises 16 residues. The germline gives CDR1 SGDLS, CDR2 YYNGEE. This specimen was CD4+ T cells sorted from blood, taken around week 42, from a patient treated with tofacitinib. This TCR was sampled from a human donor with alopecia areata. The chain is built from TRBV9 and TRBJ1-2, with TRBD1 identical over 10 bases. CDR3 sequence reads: CASSRDRGVGSYGYTF. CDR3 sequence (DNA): TGTGCCAGCAGCAGGGACAGGGGTGTTGGTAGCTATGGCTACACCTTC.